This T cell receptor beta chain was retrieved from a study of spatial heterogeneity in lung cancer. The study, taken as a whole, reports: Intratumoral expanded alpha and beta TCR counts were found to track tumor mutation counts. The study found that ubiquitous and regional expanded TCR counts tracked ubiquitous and regional nonsynonymous mutations, respectively.

Time point indicated: sample taken at primary tumor resection. Sequencing was performed on whole RNA extracted from tumor and nontumor lung tissue, or from frozen PBMC, and the material was left unsorted. This clonotype was observed at least ten times. Its antigen is not known. CDR1 and CDR2 from the germline V gene are SGHTA and FQGNSA. The germline V and J ends were trimmed by 1 base and 11 bases, with 17 bases remaining between them. The length of the CDR3 is 14 residues. Via MiXCR, TCRdb re-called the 5' RACE reads, giving one row per CDR3 protein. The sample has some 9,900 distinct CDR3 sequences, around 12% seen once; the top ten hold over 9.5%.

This specimen consisted of lung tumor tissue, obtained at surgery. The TCR was taken from a male donor with early-stage non-small cell lung cancer. The chain couples TRBV7-2 to TRBJ1-1, with D tentatively TRBD1 (5 bases). In DNA form, the CDR3 reads TGTGCCAGCAGCTTAGTAGGGGCAGGGAGGACCGCTTTCTTT. This codes for CASSLVGAGRTAFF.